This T cell receptor beta chain was recovered during a study of blood T cell repertoires in COVID-19. Study details: The analysed material was cDNA or gDNA that came from T cells, B-cell-depleted T cells, or PBMCs.

Original processing methods: Amplification from reference gene primers served as the basis for estimated nucleated cell counts. Data came from immunoSEQ multiplex PCR; TCRdb stores just in-frame clones and leaves some out. The DNA gave D and trimming, while V, J and clone size come from that table. The table has over 150,000 clones, 88% seen once. Seattle participants joined during active infection and were tracked over time. This CDR3 is 17 amino acids long. The trim removed 2 bases at V and 5 bases at J, leaving 12 bases unmatched. The V gene's germline CDR1 is SGHDT and CDR2 YYEEEE. The sequenced sample was peripheral blood. This receptor was taken from a man over 45 with COVID-19, enrolled during active disease. This sequence joins TRBV5-6 and TRBJ2-3; 9 bases match TRBD2. CDR3 sequence: CASSFPPAGGLRDTQYF. CDR3 coding DNA: TGTGCCAGCAGCTTCCCGCCCGCGGGGGGGTTGAGAGATACGCAGTATTTT.